This passage covers 10 T cell receptor beta chains from one sample sequenced in a study of T cells in Graves' hyperthyroidism and ophthalmopathy. Amplified regions were TCR beta CDR3 sequences from RNA transcripts. The primer set for the first-round RT-PCR of the TCR CDR3 was HTBI. TCRdb re-called the multiplex PCR reads with MiXCR, one entry per CDR3 protein. The sample consists of about 500,000 distinct CDR3 sequences, 16% of them appearing once. Sequenced material: blood. Source of these receptors: a woman in her 30s with Graves' ophthalmopathy.

This chain joins TRBV5-1 and TRBJ2-1; possible D gene TRBD1, 7 bases. The CDR3 is 15 amino acids. The ends were cut back, 4 bases at V and 6 bases at J, with 17 bases in the middle. From germline, CDR1 is SGHRS and CDR2 YFSETQ. CDR3: CASSLRGTAINEQFF. Written as DNA, the CDR3 is TGCGCCAGCAGCCTACGCGGGACAGCGATCAATGAGCAGTTCTTC.

This clonotype showed up many times. The CDR3 reads CASRLDSIKETQYF. The CDR3 nucleotides are TGTGCCAGCAGACTAGACAGCATCAAAGAGACCCAGTACTTC. The chain couples TRBV28 to TRBJ2-5; D might be TRBD1 or TRBD2, each matching 5 bases. Germline V gives CDR1 MDHEN, CDR2 SYDVKM. Trimming removed 6 bases at V and 3 bases at J, with 14 bases between. The CDR3 covers 14 residues.

The V and J genes are TRBV28 and TRBJ2-7; D gene unclear. Near its end, the DNA agrees better with TRBJ2-1, so the J call may be wrong. Germline CDR1 and CDR2: MDHEN and SYDVKM. The length of the CDR3 is 13 residues. Here the CDR3 reads CASSPPGRYEQFF. The CDR3, as DNA: TGTGCCAGCAGTCCACCCGGTCGCTACGAGCAGTTCTTC.

Ten or more counts support this clonotype. V usage is TRBV11-2 and J usage is TRBJ2-7, with a tentative D call TRBD2 (5 bases). The V gene lost 2 bases and the J gene lost 3 bases, with 14 bases spanning the gap. Germline V CDR1 and CDR2: SGHAT, FQNNGV. The CDR3 runs to 15 residues. CDR3 loop: CASSLSSDGGYEQYF. CDR3 nucleotide sequence: TGTGCCAGCAGCTTATCCTCGGACGGAGGCTACGAGCAGTACTTC. Complete variable domain (other parts from reference TRBV11-2 and TRBJ2-7): EAGVAQSPRYKIIEKRQSVAFWCNPISGHATLYWYQQILGQGPKLLIQFQNNGVVDDSQLPKDRFSAERLKGVDSTLKIQPAKLEDSAVYLCASSLSSDGGYEQYFGPGTRLTVT.

In its sample, this clonotype was seen many times. This chain joins TRBV20-1 and TRBJ2-1; no definite D call. The V gene's germline CDR1 is DFQATT and CDR2 SNEGSKA (reference sequence). The CDR3 is made up of 11 amino acids. V was clipped by 3 bases and J by 6 bases, with 6 bases between them. The CDR3 loop is CSASYRNEQFF. CDR3 DNA sequence: TGCAGTGCTAGTTACCGCAATGAGCAGTTCTTC.

There are many counts of this clonotype. The chain employs TRBV12-3 or TRBV12-4 and TRBJ2-7, with TRBD1 as a possible D gene (6 bases). The CDR3 runs to 13 residues. Trimming removed 4 bases at V and 2 bases at J, with 9 bases between. CDR3 sequence (DNA): TGTGCCAGCAGTTGGACAGAGACCTACGAGCAGTACTTC. Translated: CASSWTETYEQYF.

In its sample, this clonotype was seen many times. The J gene is TRBJ2-7, the V gene TRBV20-1; 8 bases map to TRBD1. The CDR3 has 15 amino acids. The V gene's germline CDR1 is DFQATT and CDR2 SNEGSKA (reference sequence). V dropped 0 bases and J dropped 3; count of bases not matched to a gene: 7. As DNA, the CDR3 is TGCAGTGCTAGAGATTCCCGGACAGGGAACTACGAGCAGTACTTC. Translated: CSARDSRTGNYEQYF.

This clonotype has more than one count but fewer than ten. This rearrangement joins TRBV2 to TRBJ1-3; D remains ambiguous. Trimming left V 7 bases short and J 1 base short, with 11 bases between. This CDR3 is built from 14 residues. The germline V gene encodes CDR1 SNHLY and CDR2 FYNNEI. The CDR3 nucleotides are TGTGCCAGCATTCCCTGGACGTCTGGAAACACCATATATTTT. It codes for CASIPWTSGNTIYF.

This clonotype was seen only a few times. The J gene is TRBJ1-2, the V gene TRBV30; D gene uncertain. V gave up 4 bases and J gave up 4 bases, with 7 bases separating them. The CDR3 is made up of 11 amino acids. Germline V gives CDR1 GTSNPN, CDR2 SVGIG (reference sequence). The CDR3 DNA reads as TGTGCCTGGATGGGCGGCTATGGCTACACCTTC. Translation gives CAWMGGYGYTF.

The chain recombines TRBV7-8 with TRBJ2-5; TRBD2 matches at 8 bases. The CDR3 has 16 residues. With 5 bases clipped from V and 5 bases from J, the junction kept 13 bases outside the gene matches. From germline, CDR1 is SGHVS and CDR2 FQNEAQ. DNA for the CDR3: TGTGCCAGCAGCATCCGGGTAGCGGGGCTGACGGAGACCCAGTACTTC. Translated: CASSIRVAGLTETQYF.